What follows are 10 T cell receptor beta chains derived from one specimen sequenced in a study of immune cell composition in non-small cell lung cancer. Some clones are missing from TCRdb's copy, which holds only in-frame ones; the method was immunoSEQ multiplex PCR. This sample carries around 6,000 clones, just under 80% of them seen once, and the ten largest clones take 5.5% to 8%. The sequenced material came from lung tumor tissue. The receptors stem from a human donor with non-small cell lung cancer.

The chain couples TRBV9 to TRBJ1-6; 8 bases align to TRBD1. V was clipped by 0 bases and J by 7 bases; unmatched bases: 0. Germline V gene data show CDR1 as SGDLS and CDR2 as YYNGEE. The CDR3 spans 14 residues. The CDR3 region has the DNA TGTGCCAGCAGCGTAGGACAGGGGAATTCACCCCTCCACTTT. Its protein product is CASSVGQGNSPLHF.

The chain combines TRBV6-1 with TRBJ1-5; the D gene is possibly TRBD1 (5 bases). Germline assignment: CDR1 MNHNS and CDR2 SASEGT. V gave up 7 bases and J gave up 5 bases, with 9 bases separating them. The CDR3 consists of 12 residues. The CDR3 DNA reads TGTGCCAGCAACGACAGCGATCAGCCCCAGCATTTT. Its protein is CASNDSDQPQHF.

The CDR3 nucleotides read TGCGCCAGCAGCTTGGCGCAAGAGACCCAGTACTTC. Translated: CASSLAQETQYF. V and J are TRBV5-1 and TRBJ2-5; no clear D gene. V lost 0 bases and J lost 2, with 2 bases in between. Germline V CDR1 and CDR2: SGHRS, YFSETQ. The CDR3 is made up of 12 amino acids. Full variable domain (missing parts from reference TRBV5-1 and TRBJ2-5): KAGVTQTPRYLIKTRGQQVTLSCSPISGHRSVSWYQQTPGQGLQFLFEYFSETQRNKGNFPGRFSGRQFSNSRSEMNVSTLELGDSALYLCASSLAQETQYFGPGTRLLVL.

The chain links TRBV28 to TRBJ1-1; possible D gene TRBD1, 5 bases. V lost 6 bases and J 5 bases, leaving 16 bases between the germline ends. Germline CDR1 and CDR2: MDHEN and SYDVKM. The CDR3 is made up of 14 amino acids. This CDR3 is CASRPAGEGTEAFF. Here the CDR3 DNA reads TGTGCCAGCAGACCCGCCGGGGAGGGGACTGAAGCTTTCTTT. Supplemented by reference TRBV28 and TRBJ1-1, the full variable domain reads DVKVTQSSRYLVKRTGEKVFLECVQDMDHENMFWYRQDPGLGLRLIYFSYDVKMKEKGDIPEGYSVSREKKERFSLILESASTNQTSMYLCASRPAGEGTEAFFGQGTRLTVV.

V is TRBV29-1 and J is TRBJ2-7; D is possibly TRBD2 (7 bases). The CDR3 loop spans 14 amino acids. Germline V gene sequence: CDR1 SQVTM, CDR2 ANQGSEA. Trimming removed 6 bases from V and 1 base from J, with 16 bases in between. The CDR3 spells CSVAGGPGSYEQYF. In nucleotides, the CDR3 is TGCAGCGTCGCCGGGGGGCCCGGTTCCTACGAGCAGTACTTC.

The chain couples TRBV23-1 to TRBJ2-7; 9 positions agree with TRBD1. TRBV23-1 carries the ORF label, with uncertain function. The CDR3 totals 17 residues. After removal of 2 bases from V and 4 bases from J, the junction contained 12 bases not matched to a gene. Here the CDR3 reads CASSQVADRGKRYEQYF. CDR3 in DNA: TGCGCCAGCAGTCAAGTAGCGGACAGGGGAAAACGGTACGAGCAGTACTTC.

J is TRBJ1-4 and V is TRBV2, with 7 positions matching TRBD1. Losses at the gene ends were 7 bases for V and 0 bases for J; bases not matched to a gene: 11. Looked up from germline, CDR1 is SNHLY and CDR2 is FYNNEI. This CDR3 comprises 17 residues. CDR3 amino acids: CASMGQTQDATNEKLFF. CDR3 in DNA: TGTGCCAGCATGGGACAGACTCAAGATGCAACTAATGAAAAACTGTTTTTT.

The chain employs TRBV11-1 and TRBJ1-5; D perhaps matches TRBD1 (5 bases). CDR1 SGHAT and CDR2 FQDESV come from the germline V gene (reference sequence). V gave up 5 bases and J gave up 3 bases, with 11 bases separating them. The CDR3 is made up of 14 amino acids. As DNA, the CDR3 is TGTGCCAGCAGCAAGGCAGGGAACAATCAGCCCCAGCATTTT. Encoded protein: CASSKAGNNQPQHF.

This clone was picked up a small number of times. The CDR3 sequence: CASSQQQGSLYEQYF. For the CDR3, the DNA is TGCGCCAGCAGCCAACAACAGGGGTCCCTCTACGAGCAGTACTTC. This chain connects TRBV4-3 to TRBJ2-7; TRBD1 matches at 7 bases. Germline lookup yields CDR1 LGHNA and CDR2 YSLEER. The CDR3 runs to 15 residues. The V gene end was trimmed by 2 bases and the J gene end by 3 bases; junction bases not matched to a gene: 7.

V gene TRBV13 combines with J gene TRBJ2-7, with 7 bases lining up with TRBD2. This CDR3 has 14 residues. Trimming at V came to 6 bases and at J to 2 bases, leaving 7 bases not matched to a gene. Germline V gene sequence: CDR1 PRHDT, CDR2 FYEKMQ (reference sequence). For the CDR3, the DNA is TGTGCCAGCAGTTCCGGGACTACCACCTACGAGCAGTACTTC. Translated: CASSSGTTTYEQYF. The variable domain in full, completed from reference TRBV13 and TRBJ2-7, reads AAGVIQSPRHLIKEKRETATLKCYPIPRHDTVYWYQQGPGQDPQFLISFYEKMQSDKGSIPDRFSAQQFSDYHSELNMSSLELGDSALYFCASSSGTTTYEQYFGPGTRLTVT.